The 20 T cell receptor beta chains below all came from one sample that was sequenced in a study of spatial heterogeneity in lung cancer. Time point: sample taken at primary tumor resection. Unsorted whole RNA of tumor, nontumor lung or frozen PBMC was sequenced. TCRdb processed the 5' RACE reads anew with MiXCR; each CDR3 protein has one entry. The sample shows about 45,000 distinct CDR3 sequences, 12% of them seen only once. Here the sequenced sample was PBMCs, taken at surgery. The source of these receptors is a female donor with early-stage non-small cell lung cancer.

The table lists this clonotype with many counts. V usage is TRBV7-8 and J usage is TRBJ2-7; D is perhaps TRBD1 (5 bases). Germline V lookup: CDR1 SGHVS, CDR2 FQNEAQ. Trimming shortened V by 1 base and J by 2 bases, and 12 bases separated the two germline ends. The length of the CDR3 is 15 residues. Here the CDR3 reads CASSLGVGAAYEQYF. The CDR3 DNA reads TGTGCCAGCAGCTTAGGGGTAGGGGCGGCCTACGAGCAGTACTTC.

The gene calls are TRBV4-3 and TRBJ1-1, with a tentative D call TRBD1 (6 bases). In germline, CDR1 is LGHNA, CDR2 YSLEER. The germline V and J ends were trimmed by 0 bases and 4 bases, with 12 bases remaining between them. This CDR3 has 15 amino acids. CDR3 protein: CASSQDMSGATEAFF. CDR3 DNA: TGCGCCAGCAGCCAAGATATGTCGGGGGCCACTGAAGCTTTCTTT.

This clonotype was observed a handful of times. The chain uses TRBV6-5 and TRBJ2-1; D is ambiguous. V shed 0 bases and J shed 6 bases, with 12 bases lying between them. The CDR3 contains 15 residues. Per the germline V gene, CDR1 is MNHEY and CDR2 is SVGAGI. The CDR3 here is CASSYSGSNGNEQFF. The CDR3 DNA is TGTGCCAGCAGTTACTCGGGGTCAAACGGCAATGAGCAGTTCTTC.

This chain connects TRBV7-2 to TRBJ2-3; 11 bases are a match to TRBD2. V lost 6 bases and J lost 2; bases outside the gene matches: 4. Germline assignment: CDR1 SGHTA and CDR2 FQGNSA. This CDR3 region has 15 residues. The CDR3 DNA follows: TGTGCCAGCAGTCTTAGCGGGGGGGACACAGATACGCAGTATTTT. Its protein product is CASSLSGGDTDTQYF.

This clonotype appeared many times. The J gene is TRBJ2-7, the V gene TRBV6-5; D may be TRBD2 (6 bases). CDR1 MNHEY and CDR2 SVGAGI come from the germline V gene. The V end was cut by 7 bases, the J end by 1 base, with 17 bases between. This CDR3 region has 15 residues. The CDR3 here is CASKPGDSSSYEQYF. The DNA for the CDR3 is TGTGCCAGCAAACCCGGGGACTCAAGTTCCTACGAGCAGTACTTC.

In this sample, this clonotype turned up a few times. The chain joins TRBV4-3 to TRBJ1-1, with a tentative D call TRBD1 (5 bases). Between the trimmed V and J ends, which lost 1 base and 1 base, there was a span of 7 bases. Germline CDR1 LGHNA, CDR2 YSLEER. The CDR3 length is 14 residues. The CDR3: CASSQGQGNTEAFF. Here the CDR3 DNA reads TGCGCCAGCAGCCAAGGTCAGGGGAACACTGAAGCTTTCTTT.

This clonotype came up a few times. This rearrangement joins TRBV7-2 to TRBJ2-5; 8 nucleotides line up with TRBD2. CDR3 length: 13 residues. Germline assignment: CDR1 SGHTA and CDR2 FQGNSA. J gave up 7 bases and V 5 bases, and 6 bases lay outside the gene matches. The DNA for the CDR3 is TGTGCCAGCAGCCCGGGGGGGGCTGGGACCCAGTACTTC. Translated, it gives CASSPGGAGTQYF.

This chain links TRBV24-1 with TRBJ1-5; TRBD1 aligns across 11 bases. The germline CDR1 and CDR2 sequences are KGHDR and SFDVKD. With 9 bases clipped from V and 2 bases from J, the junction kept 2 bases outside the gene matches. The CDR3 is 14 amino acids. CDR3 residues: CATSGQGGNQPQHF. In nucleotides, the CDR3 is TGTGCCACCTCGGGACAGGGGGGCAATCAGCCCCAGCATTTT.

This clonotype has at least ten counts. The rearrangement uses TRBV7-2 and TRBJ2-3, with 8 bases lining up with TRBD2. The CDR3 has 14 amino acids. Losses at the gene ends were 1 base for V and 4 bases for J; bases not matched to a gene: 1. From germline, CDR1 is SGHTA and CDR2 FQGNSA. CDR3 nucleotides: TGTGCCAGCAGCTTAGTCGGGGGGGCAGATACGCAGTATTTT. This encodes CASSLVGGADTQYF.

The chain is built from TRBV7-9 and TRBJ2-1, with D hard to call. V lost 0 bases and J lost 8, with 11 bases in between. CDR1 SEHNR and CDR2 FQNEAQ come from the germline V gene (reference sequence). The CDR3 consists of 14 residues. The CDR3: CASSLAHPADEQFF. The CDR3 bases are TGTGCCAGCAGCTTAGCCCATCCGGCCGATGAGCAGTTCTTC.

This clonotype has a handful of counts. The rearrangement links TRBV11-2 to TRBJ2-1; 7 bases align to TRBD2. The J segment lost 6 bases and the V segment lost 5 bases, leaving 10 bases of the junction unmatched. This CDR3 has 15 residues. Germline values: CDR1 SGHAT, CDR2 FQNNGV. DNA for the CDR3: TGTGCCAGCAGCCCTAGACTAGCTCCCGGCAATGAGCAGTTCTTC. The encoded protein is CASSPRLAPGNEQFF.

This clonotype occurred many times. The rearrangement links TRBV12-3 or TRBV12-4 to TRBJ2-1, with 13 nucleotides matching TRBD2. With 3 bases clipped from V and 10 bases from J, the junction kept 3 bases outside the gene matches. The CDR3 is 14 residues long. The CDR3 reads CASSFGTSGTEQFF. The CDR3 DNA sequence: TGTGCCAGCAGTTTTGGGACTAGCGGGACCGAGCAGTTCTTC.

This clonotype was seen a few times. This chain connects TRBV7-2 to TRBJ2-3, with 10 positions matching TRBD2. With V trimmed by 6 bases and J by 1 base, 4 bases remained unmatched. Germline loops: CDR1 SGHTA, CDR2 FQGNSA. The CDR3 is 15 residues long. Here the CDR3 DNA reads TGTGCCAGCAGTACCGGGACTAGCGGCACAGATACGCAGTATTTT. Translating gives CASSTGTSGTDTQYF.

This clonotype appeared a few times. This CDR3 reads CASSTTGFETQYF. The CDR3 DNA is TGTGCCAGCAGCACCACAGGGTTTGAGACCCAGTACTTC. J is TRBJ2-5 and V is TRBV5-6, with D possibly TRBD1 on 6 matching bases. The CDR3 sequence is 13 residues long. V lost 4 bases and J 5 bases, leaving 12 bases between the germline ends. CDR1 SGHDT and CDR2 YYEEEE come from the germline V gene.

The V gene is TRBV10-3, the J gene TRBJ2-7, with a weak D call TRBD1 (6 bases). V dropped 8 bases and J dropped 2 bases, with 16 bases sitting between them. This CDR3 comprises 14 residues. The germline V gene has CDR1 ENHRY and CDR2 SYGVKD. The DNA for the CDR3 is TGTGCCATCGGGCGACAGGAGCCCCCCTACGAGCAGTACTTC. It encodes CAIGRQEPPYEQYF.

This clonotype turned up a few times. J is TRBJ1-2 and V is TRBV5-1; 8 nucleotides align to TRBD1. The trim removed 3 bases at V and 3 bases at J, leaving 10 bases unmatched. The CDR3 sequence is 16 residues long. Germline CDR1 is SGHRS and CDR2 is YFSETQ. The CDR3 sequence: CASSSGRTGNYYGYTF. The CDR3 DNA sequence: TGCGCCAGCAGCTCGGGCCGGACAGGGAACTACTATGGCTACACCTTC.

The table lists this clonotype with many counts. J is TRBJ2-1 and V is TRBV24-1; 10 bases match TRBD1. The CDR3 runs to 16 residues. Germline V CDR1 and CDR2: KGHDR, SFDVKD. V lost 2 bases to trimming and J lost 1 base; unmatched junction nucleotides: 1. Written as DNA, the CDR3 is TGTGCCACCAGTGATTCGGGACAGGGGTCCTACAATGAGCAGTTCTTC. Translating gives CATSDSGQGSYNEQFF.

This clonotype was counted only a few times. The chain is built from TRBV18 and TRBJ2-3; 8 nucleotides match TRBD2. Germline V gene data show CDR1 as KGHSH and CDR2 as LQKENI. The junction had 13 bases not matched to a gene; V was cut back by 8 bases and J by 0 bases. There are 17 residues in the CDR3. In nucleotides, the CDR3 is TGTGCCAGCACGCCCTCCCGCGGCGGGGGGAGCACAGATACGCAGTATTTT. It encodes CASTPSRGGGSTDTQYF.

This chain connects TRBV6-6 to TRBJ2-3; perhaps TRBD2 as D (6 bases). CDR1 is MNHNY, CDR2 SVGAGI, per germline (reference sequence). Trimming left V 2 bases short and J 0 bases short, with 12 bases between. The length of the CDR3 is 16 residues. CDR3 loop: CASSYEGRWSTDTQYF. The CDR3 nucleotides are TGTGCCAGCAGTTACGAAGGGAGGTGGAGCACAGATACGCAGTATTTT.

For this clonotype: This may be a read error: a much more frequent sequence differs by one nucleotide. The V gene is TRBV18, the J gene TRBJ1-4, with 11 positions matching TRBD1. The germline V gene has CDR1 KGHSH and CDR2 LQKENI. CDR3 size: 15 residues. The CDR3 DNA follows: TGTACCAGCTCACCAGGGACAGGGGGACATGAAAAACTGTTTTTT. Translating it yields CTSSPGTGGHEKLFF. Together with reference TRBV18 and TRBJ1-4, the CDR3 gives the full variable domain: NAGVMQNPRHLVRRRGQEARLRCSPMKGHSHVYWYRQLPEEGLKFMVYLQKENIIDESGMPKERFSAEFPKEGPSILRIQQVVRGDSAAYFCTSSPGTGGHEKLFFGSGTQLSVL.